Shown below are 19 T cell receptor beta chains from a single sample sequenced in a study of OX40 agonist ivuxolimab in advanced cancers. Profiling relied on immunoSEQ multiplex PCR, and the TCRdb table lists in-frame clones only, not all of them. The sample shows more than 85,000 clones, about 91% of them seen only once. The sample here was CD4+ or CD8+ T cells sorted from blood, taken in a trial of the OX40 agonist ivuxolimab. The receptors shown here come from an adult with an advanced solid tumor such as melanoma, head and neck, liver or kidney cancer.

This sequence joins TRBV4-2 and TRBJ2-2; 9 bases map to TRBD2. In germline, CDR1 is LGHNA, CDR2 YNFKEQ. The junction had 15 bases not matched to a gene; V was cut back by 3 bases and J by 7 bases. The length of the CDR3 is 18 residues. As DNA, the CDR3 is TGTGCCAGCAGCCAGCTGATCTTTACCGGGACTAGCATCGGGGAGCTGTTTTTT. It codes for CASSQLIFTGTSIGELFF.

The rearrangement joins TRBV7-2 to TRBJ2-2, with 13 nucleotides matching TRBD2. CDR1 and CDR2 (germline): SGHTA, FQGNSA. The CDR3 runs 16 residues. V gave up 5 bases and J gave up 6 bases; unmatched junction bases: 6. CDR3 loop: CASSPSTSGRSGELFF. The CDR3 DNA reads TGTGCCAGCAGCCCCTCGACTAGCGGGAGGTCCGGGGAGCTGTTTTTT.

The chain links TRBV29-1 to TRBJ2-1; 9 positions agree with TRBD1. Germline V CDR1 and CDR2: SQVTM, ANQGSEA. The CDR3 sequence is 16 residues long. Trimming removed 5 bases from V and 5 bases from J; junction bases left unmatched: 13. The CDR3: CSVSPGWTGANNEQFF. As DNA, the CDR3 is TGCAGCGTTTCACCCGGTTGGACAGGGGCGAACAATGAGCAGTTCTTC.

V usage is TRBV7-2 and J usage is TRBJ2-1; 9 nucleotides match TRBD1. The CDR3 covers 15 residues. V was pared by 1 base and J by 7 bases, with 5 bases of the junction left unmatched. Germline V lookup: CDR1 SGHTA, CDR2 FQGNSA. CDR3 in amino acids: CASSLEGQGGNEQFF. In DNA form, the CDR3 reads TGTGCCAGCAGCTTAGAGGGACAGGGAGGGAATGAGCAGTTCTTC. The entire variable domain, with the rest obtained from reference TRBV7-2 and TRBJ2-1, is as follows: GAGVSQSPSNKVTEKGKDVELRCDPISGHTALYWYRQSLGQGLEFLIYFQGNSAPDKSGLPSDRFSAERTGGSVSTLTIQRTQQEDSAVYLCASSLEGQGGNEQFFGPGTRLTVL.

This sequence joins TRBV5-4 and TRBJ2-7; TRBD2 aligns across 13 bases. V lost 9 bases, J lost 7 bases, and 7 bases stayed unmatched. The CDR3 is 13 amino acids. Germline lookup yields CDR1 SGHNT and CDR2 YYREEE (reference sequence). CDR3 nucleotides: TGTGCCACTGGACTAGCGGGAGCTCGGGAGCAGTACTTC. Amino acids: CATGLAGAREQYF.

The chain uses TRBV15 and TRBJ2-1; the D is unclear. CDR3 length: 13 amino acids. V lost 5 bases, J lost 8 bases, and 13 bases lay in between. The germline CDR1 and CDR2 sequences are LNHNV and YYDKDF (reference sequence). This chain's CDR3 is CATSGHGFDEQFF. In DNA, the CDR3 is TGTGCCACCAGCGGCCATGGCTTCGATGAGCAGTTCTTC.

The rearrangement joins TRBV7-3 to TRBJ2-2; either TRBD1 or TRBD2 may fit D (5 bases each). Trimming cost V 5 bases and J 5 bases, with 9 bases left between them. Germline V gene sequence: CDR1 SGHTA, CDR2 FQGTGA. The CDR3 is 13 amino acids. DNA of the CDR3: TGTGCCAGCAGCCAAGAGGGGACCGGGGAGCTGTTTTTT. Amino acid sequence: CASSQEGTGELFF.

This clone was seen only once. The chain combines TRBV7-2 with TRBJ2-5; 7 bases match TRBD1. The CDR3 has 15 residues. The germline gives CDR1 SGHTA, CDR2 FQGNSA. Losses at the gene ends were 6 bases for V and 0 bases for J; bases not matched to a gene: 7. This chain's CDR3 is CASRRQGLYQETQYF. The CDR3 region has the DNA TGTGCCAGCAGGCGACAGGGATTGTACCAAGAGACCCAGTACTTC.

This clone showed up just once. CDR3 protein: CASSPGTGDISYEQYF. Here the CDR3 DNA reads TGTGCCAGCTCACCGGGGACAGGGGACATAAGCTACGAGCAGTACTTC. The chain couples TRBV18 to TRBJ2-7; TRBD1 matches at 10 bases. Trimming cost V 3 bases and J 3 bases; bases outside gene matches: 8. This CDR3 spans 16 amino acids. Germline CDR1 is KGHSH and CDR2 is LQKENI.

The rearrangement uses TRBV19 and TRBJ2-2, with D perhaps matching TRBD1 or TRBD2 (5 bases each). The length of the CDR3 is 16 residues. Germline V gives CDR1 LNHDA, CDR2 SQIVND (reference sequence). Trimming removed 5 bases from V and 2 bases from J, with 15 bases in between. The CDR3 loop is CASSPSWGINTGELFF. Here the CDR3 DNA reads TGTGCCAGTAGTCCCTCGTGGGGGATTAACACCGGGGAGCTGTTTTTT.

This clone was seen a single time. The chain joins TRBV28 to TRBJ2-5; D possibly corresponds to TRBD2 (5 bases). This CDR3 region has 12 residues. V dropped 6 bases and J dropped 0 bases, with 5 bases sitting between them. CDR1 and CDR2 (germline): MDHEN, SYDVKM. For the CDR3, the DNA is TGTGCCAGCAGGGACTACCAAGAGACCCAGTACTTC. This sequence encodes CASRDYQETQYF.

The chain carries TRBV6-1 and TRBJ1-2; D uncertain. Germline V lookup: CDR1 MNHNS, CDR2 SASEGT. Deletions cut 5 bases from V and 4 bases from J, with 11 bases between. This CDR3 region has 13 residues. The CDR3 nucleotides read TGTGCCAGCAGTCTAGACGGATCCTATGGCTACACCTTC. As protein: CASSLDGSYGYTF.

V usage is TRBV28 and J usage is TRBJ2-7, with a tentative D call TRBD2 (7 bases). The CDR3 sequence is 18 residues long. Between the trimmed V and J ends, which lost 8 bases and 0 bases, there was a span of 26 bases. CDR1 is MDHEN and CDR2 is SYDVKM in the germline V gene. The CDR3 DNA follows: TGTGCCAGCGAAGGGACCTACAGTGCGGGGGCCGGCTCCTACGAGCAGTACTTC. It yields the protein CASEGTYSAGAGSYEQYF.

CDR3: CASNVGQVNSPLHF. The CDR3 DNA follows: TGTGCCTCCAATGTGGGACAGGTGAATTCACCCCTCCACTTT. This rearrangement joins TRBV10-3 to TRBJ1-6, with 8 bases fitting TRBD1. The CDR3 runs 14 residues. After removal of 11 bases from V and 7 bases from J, the junction contained 10 bases not matched to a gene. The germline V gene has CDR1 ENHRY and CDR2 SYGVKD.

The genes are TRBV11-2 and TRBJ1-5; a possible D gene is TRBD1 (5 bases). The CDR3 sequence is 14 residues long. The germline V gene encodes CDR1 SGHAT and CDR2 FQNNGV. V lost 1 base, J lost 3 bases, and 7 bases lay in between. CDR3 coding DNA: TGTGCCAGCAGCTTAGTCGGGGCCAATCAGCCCCAGCATTTT. It encodes CASSLVGANQPQHF.

This clone was observed a single time. This chain connects TRBV5-6 to TRBJ2-7, with D possibly being TRBD2 (6 bases). This CDR3 has 13 amino acids. The germline gives CDR1 SGHDT, CDR2 YYEEEE. V dropped 3 bases and J dropped 3 bases, with 10 bases sitting between them. The CDR3 protein is CASSSGLLYEQYF. DNA for the CDR3: TGTGCCAGCAGCTCGGGACTTCTCTACGAGCAGTACTTC. Based on the CDR3 plus reference TRBV5-6 and TRBJ2-7, the full variable domain is DAGVTQSPTHLIKTRGQQVTLRCSPKSGHDTVSWYQQALGQGPQFIFQYYEEEERQRGNFPDRFSGHQFPNYSSELNVNALLLGDSALYLCASSSGLLYEQYFGPGTRLTVT.

This clone has a single count. V and J are TRBV6-1 and TRBJ2-2, with no clear D. Per the germline V gene, CDR1 is MNHNS and CDR2 is SASEGT. The CDR3 is 12 amino acids. V lost 2 bases and J 2 bases, leaving 0 bases between the germline ends. Here the CDR3 reads CASSENTGELFF. CDR3 DNA sequence: TGTGCCAGCAGTGAAAACACCGGGGAGCTGTTTTTT.

This rearrangement joins TRBV21-1 to TRBJ2-5; the D call TRBD2 from the table was never checked on the DNA. TRBV21-1 is a known pseudogene. This CDR3 spans 12 amino acids. CDR3 in amino acids: CASSKGGETQYF. CDR3 DNA: TGTGCCAGCAGCAAAGGCGGGGAGACCCAGTACTTC.

The chain is built from TRBV9 and TRBJ1-3; tentative D call: TRBD1 (5 bases). V lost 0 bases and J lost 2, with 9 bases in between. Looked up from germline, CDR1 is SGDLS and CDR2 is YYNGEE. There are 15 residues in the CDR3. The CDR3 sequence: CASSVGGETGNTIYF. CDR3 coding DNA: TGTGCCAGCAGCGTAGGAGGGGAGACTGGAAACACCATATATTTT.